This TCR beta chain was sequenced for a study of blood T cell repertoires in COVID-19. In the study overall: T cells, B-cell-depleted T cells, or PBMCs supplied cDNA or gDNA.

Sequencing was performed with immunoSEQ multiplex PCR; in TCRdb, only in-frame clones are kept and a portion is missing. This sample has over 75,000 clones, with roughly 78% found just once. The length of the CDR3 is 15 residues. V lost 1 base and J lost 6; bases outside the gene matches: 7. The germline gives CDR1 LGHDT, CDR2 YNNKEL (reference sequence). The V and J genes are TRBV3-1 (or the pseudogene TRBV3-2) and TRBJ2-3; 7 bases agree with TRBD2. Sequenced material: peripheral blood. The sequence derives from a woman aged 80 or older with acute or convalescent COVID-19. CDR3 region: CASSQVNGGGDTQYF. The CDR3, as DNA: TGTGCCAGCAGCCAAGTGAACGGGGGAGGGGATACGCAGTATTTT.